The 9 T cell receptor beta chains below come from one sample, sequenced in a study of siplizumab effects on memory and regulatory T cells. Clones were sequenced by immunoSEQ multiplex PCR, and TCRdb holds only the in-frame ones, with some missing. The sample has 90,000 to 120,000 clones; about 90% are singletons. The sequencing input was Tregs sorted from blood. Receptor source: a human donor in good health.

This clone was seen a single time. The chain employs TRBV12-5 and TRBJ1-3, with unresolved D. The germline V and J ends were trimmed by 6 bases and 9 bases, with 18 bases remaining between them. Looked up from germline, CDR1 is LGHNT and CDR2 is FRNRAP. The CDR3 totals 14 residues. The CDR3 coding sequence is TGTGCTAGTGGACACGACGGCCCTTGGGGCACCATATATTTT. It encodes CASGHDGPWGTIYF.

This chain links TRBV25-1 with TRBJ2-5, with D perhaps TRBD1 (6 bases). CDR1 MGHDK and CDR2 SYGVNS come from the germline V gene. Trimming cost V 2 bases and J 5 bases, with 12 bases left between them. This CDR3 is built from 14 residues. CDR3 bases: TGTGCCAGCAGTGAACTCAGGGACAAGGAGACCCAGTACTTC. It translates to CASSELRDKETQYF.

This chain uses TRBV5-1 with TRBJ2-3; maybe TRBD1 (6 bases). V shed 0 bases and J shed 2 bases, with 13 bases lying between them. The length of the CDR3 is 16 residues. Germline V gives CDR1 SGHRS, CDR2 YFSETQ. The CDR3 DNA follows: TGCGCCAGCAGCTTGGGAGGACAGAGATTCACAGATACGCAGTATTTT. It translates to CASSLGGQRFTDTQYF.

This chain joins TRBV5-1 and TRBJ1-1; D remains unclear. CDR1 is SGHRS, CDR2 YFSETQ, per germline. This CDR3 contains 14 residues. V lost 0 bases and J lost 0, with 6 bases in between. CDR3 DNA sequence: TGCGCCAGCAGCTTGGCCGTGTTGAACACTGAAGCTTTCTTT. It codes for CASSLAVLNTEAFF.

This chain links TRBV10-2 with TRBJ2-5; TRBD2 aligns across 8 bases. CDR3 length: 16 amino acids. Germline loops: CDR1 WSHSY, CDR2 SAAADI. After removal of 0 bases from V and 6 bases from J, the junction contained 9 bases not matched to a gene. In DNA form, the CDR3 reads TGCGCCAGCAGTGAGTCGAGGGCTAGCGGGTTGAAGACCCAGTACTTC. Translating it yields CASSESRASGLKTQYF.

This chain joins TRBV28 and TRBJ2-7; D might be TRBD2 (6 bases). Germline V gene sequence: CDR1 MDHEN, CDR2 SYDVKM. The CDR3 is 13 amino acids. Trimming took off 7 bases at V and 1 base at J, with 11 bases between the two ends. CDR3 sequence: CASKIGGSYEQYF. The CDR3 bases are TGTGCCAGCAAAATTGGAGGGTCCTACGAGCAGTACTTC.

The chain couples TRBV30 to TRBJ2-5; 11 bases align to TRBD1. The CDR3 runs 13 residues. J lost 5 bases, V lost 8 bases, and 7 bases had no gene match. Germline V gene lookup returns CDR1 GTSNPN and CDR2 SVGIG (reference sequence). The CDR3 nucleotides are TGTGCCAGACGGACAGGGGGCTCGGAGACCCAGTACTTC. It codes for CARRTGGSETQYF.

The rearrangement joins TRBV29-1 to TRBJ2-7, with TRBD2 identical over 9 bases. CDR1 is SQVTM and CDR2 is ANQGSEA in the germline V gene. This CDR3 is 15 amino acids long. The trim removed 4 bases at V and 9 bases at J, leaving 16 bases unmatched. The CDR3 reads CSVGLLAGAQRVQYF. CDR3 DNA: TGCAGCGTTGGTTTACTAGCGGGTGCCCAACGCGTGCAGTACTTC.

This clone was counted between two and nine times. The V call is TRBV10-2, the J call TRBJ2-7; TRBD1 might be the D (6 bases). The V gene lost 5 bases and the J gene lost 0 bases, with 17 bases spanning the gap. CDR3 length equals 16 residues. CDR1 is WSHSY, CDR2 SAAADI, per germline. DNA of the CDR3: TGCGCCAGCAGTCCCGCCGGGACATCGTTCTCCTACGAGCAGTACTTC. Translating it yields CASSPAGTSFSYEQYF.